This T cell receptor (beta chain) is drawn from a study of cytomegalovirus exposure and HLA in healthy donors. V was trimmed by 1 base and J by 6 bases, leaving 15 bases between them. CDR3 length: 14 amino acids. Germline V lookup: CDR1 GTSNPN, CDR2 SVGIG (reference sequence). This PCR relied on a set of 60 Vbeta primers and 13 Jbeta primers. The table came from immunoSEQ multiplex PCR; TCRdb's copy has only in-frame clones and leaves some out. The sample contains approximately 70,000 clones, around 72% of which appear only once. This TCR came from a male donor in good health and CMV-seropositive. The sequencing input was PBMCs. The chain combines TRBV30 with TRBJ1-1; tentatively, D is TRBD1 (6 bases). The CDR3 reads CAWSGGRGRSEAFF. The CDR3, as DNA: TGTGCCTGGAGTGGTGGCAGGGGTAGATCTGAAGCTTTCTTT.